Included here is one T cell receptor (beta chain) sequence, with context. Its antigen is not known. The donors gave bone marrow, and they were healthy. A multiplex PCR was run with 60 Vbeta primers and 13 Jbeta primers. Assay: immunoSEQ multiplex PCR; the TCRdb copy retains only in-frame clones and omits some. The profile covers about 120,000 clones, with about 80% appearing a single time and approximately 11% taken by the ten largest. The CDR3 is made up of 16 amino acids. Germline V CDR1 and CDR2: MNHNY, SVGAGI (reference sequence). The V gene lost 5 bases and the J gene lost 0 bases, with 14 bases spanning the gap. The data derive from a study of cytomegalovirus exposure and HLA in healthy donors. Study-wide findings and caveats: HLA alleles were associated with 15,000 to 20,000 TCR beta sequences in a later analysis at 0.05 false discovery rate.

Specimen: PBMCs. The clonotype comes from a man aged 30 to 39 in good health and CMV-seropositive. The genes are TRBV6-6 and TRBJ2-1; D is unclear. The CDR3 here is CASSPAGSSSYNEQFF. DNA for the CDR3: TGTGCCAGCAGTCCCGCCGGGTCGAGCTCCTACAATGAGCAGTTCTTC.